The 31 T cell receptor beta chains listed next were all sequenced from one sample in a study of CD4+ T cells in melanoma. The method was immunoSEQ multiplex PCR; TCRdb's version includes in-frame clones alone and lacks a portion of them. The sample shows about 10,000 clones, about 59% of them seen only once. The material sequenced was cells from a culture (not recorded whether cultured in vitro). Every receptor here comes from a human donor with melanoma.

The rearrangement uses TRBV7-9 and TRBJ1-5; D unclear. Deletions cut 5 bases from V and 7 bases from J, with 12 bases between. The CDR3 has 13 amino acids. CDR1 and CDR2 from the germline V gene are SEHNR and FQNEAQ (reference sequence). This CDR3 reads CASSLARGQPQHF. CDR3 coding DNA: TGTGCCAGCAGCCTCGCCCGCGGACAGCCCCAGCATTTT.

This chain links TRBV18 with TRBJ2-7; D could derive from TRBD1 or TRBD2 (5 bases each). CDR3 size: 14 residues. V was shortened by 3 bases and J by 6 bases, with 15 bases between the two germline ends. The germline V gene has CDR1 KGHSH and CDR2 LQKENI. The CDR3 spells CASSPKGEGSEQYF. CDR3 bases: TGTGCCAGCTCACCGAAGGGTGAGGGGAGCGAGCAGTACTTC.

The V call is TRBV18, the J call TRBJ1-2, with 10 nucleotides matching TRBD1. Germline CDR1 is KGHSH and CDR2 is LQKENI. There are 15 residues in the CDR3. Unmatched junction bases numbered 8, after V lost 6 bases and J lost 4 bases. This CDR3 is CASSPGQGFSYGYTF. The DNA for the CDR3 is TGTGCCAGCTCGCCGGGACAGGGGTTCTCCTATGGCTACACCTTC.

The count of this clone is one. This CDR3 reads CASSPTNTDTQYF. CDR3 nucleotides: TGCGCCAGCAGCCCAACAAACACAGATACGCAGTATTTT. V is TRBV5-1 and J is TRBJ2-3; no reliable D call. Germline-derived CDR1 and CDR2 are SGHRS and YFSETQ. The CDR3 sequence is 13 residues long. The V and J ends lost 4 bases and 2 bases respectively, with 8 bases between them.

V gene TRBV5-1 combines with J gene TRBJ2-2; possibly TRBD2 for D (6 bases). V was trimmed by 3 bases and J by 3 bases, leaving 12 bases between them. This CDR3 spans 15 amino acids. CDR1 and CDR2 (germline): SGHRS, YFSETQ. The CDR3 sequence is CASSSLPGDTGELFF. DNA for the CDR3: TGCGCCAGCAGCTCGTTACCGGGGGACACCGGGGAGCTGTTTTTT.

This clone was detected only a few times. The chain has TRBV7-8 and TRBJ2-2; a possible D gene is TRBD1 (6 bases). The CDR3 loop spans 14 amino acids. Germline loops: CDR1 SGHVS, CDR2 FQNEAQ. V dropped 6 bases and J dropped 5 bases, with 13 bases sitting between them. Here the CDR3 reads CASRQGQGTGELFF. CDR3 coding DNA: TGTGCCAGCAGGCAGGGTCAGGGGACCGGGGAGCTGTTTTTT.

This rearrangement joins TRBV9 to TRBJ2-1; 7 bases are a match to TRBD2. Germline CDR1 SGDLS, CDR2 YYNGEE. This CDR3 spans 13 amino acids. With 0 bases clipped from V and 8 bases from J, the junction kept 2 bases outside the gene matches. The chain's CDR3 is CASSVGLADEQFF. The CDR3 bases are TGTGCCAGCAGCGTAGGACTAGCCGATGAGCAGTTCTTC.

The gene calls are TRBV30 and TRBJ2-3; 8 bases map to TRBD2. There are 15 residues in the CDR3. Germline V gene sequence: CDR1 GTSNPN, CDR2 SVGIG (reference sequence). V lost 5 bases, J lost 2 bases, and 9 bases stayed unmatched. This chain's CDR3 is CAWAGGLVLTDTQYF. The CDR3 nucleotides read TGTGCCTGGGCGGGGGGCCTAGTTCTCACAGATACGCAGTATTTT.

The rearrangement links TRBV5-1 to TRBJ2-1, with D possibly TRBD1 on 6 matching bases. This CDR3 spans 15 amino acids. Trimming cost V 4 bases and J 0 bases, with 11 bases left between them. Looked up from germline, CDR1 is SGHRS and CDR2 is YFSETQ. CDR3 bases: TGCGCCAGCAGCCGGGACACGAGCTCCTACAATGAGCAGTTCTTC. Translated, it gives CASSRDTSSYNEQFF.

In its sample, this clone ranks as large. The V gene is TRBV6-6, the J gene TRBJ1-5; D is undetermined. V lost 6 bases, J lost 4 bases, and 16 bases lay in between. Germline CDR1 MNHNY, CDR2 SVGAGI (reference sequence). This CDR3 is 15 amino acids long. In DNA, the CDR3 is TGTGCCAGCAGCCCTCGGGAGGGCGGTAATCAGCCCCAGCATTTT. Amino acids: CASSPREGGNQPQHF.

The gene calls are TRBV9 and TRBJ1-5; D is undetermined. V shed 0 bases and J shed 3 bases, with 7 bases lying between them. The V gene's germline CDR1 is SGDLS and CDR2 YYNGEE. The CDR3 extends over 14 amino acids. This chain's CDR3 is CASSVGQVNQPQHF. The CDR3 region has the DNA TGTGCCAGCAGCGTAGGCCAGGTCAATCAGCCCCAGCATTTT. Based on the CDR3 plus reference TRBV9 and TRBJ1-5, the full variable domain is DSGVTQTPKHLITATGQRVTLRCSPRSGDLSVYWYQQSLDQGLQFLIQYYNGEERAKGNILERFSAQQFPDLHSELNLSSLELGDSALYFCASSVGQVNQPQHFGDGTRLSIL.

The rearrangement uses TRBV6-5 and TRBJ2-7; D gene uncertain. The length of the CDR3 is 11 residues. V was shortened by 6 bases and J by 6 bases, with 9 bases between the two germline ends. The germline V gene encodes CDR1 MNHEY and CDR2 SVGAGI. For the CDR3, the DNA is TGTGCCAGCAGCCGGTTGGGCGAGCAGTACTTC. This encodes CASSRLGEQYF.

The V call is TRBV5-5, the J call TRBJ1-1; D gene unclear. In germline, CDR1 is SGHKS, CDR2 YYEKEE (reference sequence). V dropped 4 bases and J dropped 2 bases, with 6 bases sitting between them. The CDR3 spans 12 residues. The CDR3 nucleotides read TGTGCCAGCAGCGGATTAAACACTGAAGCTTTCTTT. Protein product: CASSGLNTEAFF.

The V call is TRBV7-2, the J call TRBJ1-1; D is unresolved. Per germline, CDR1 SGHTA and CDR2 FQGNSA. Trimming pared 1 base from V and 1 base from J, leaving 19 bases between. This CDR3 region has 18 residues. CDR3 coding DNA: TGTGCCAGCAGCTTAGATCCCGGGAGGTCTAGGTGGAACACTGAAGCTTTCTTT. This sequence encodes CASSLDPGRSRWNTEAFF.

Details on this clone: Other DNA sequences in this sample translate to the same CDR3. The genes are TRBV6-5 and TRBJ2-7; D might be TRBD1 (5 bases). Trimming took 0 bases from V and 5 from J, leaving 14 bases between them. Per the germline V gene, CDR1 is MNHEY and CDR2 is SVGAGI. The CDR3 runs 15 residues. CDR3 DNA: TGTGCCAGCAGTTACTCGTTGGGGCTTAGGGACGAGCAGTACTTC. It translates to CASSYSLGLRDEQYF.

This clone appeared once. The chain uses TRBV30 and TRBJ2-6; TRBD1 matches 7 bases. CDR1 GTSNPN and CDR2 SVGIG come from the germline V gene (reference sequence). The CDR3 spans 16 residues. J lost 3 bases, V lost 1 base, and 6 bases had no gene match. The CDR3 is CAWSEGAPYGANVLTF. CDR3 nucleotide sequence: TGTGCCTGGAGTGAGGGGGCGCCATATGGGGCCAACGTCCTGACTTTC. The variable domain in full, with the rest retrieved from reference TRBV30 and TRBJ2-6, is SQTIHQWPATLVQPVGSPLSLECTVEGTSNPNLYWYRQAAGRGLQLLFYSVGIGQISSEVPQNLSASRPQDRQFILSSKKLLLSDSGFYLCAWSEGAPYGANVLTFGAGSRLTVL.

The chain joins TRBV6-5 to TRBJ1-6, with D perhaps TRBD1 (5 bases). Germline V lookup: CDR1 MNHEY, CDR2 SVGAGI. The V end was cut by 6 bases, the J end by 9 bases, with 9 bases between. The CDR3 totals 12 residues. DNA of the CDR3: TGTGCCAGCAGCCGCCAGGGTTCACCCCTCCACTTT. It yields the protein CASSRQGSPLHF.

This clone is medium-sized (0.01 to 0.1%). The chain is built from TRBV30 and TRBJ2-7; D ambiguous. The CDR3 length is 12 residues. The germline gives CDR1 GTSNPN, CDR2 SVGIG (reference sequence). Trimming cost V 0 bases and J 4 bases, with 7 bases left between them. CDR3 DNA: TGTGCCTGGAGTGTACGTACGTACGAGCAGTACTTC. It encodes CAWSVRTYEQYF.

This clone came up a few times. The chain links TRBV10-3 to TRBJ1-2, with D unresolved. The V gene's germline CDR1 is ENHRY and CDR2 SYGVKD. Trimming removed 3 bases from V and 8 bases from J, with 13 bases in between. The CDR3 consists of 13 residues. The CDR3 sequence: CAISDRPSQGYTF. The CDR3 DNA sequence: TGTGCCATCAGTGACCGGCCGAGTCAGGGCTACACCTTC.

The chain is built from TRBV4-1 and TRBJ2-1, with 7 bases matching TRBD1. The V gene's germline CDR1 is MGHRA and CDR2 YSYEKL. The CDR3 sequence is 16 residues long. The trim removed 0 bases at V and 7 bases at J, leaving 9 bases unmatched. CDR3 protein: CASSQDYDRARNEQFF. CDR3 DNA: TGCGCCAGCAGCCAAGATTACGACAGGGCGAGGAATGAGCAGTTCTTC.

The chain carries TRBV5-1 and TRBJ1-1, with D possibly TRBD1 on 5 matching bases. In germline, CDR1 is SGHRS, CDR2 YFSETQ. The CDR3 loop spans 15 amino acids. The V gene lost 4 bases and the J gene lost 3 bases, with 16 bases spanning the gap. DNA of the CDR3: TGCGCCAGCAGCCCCGGCGGGGGTTTCGACACTGAAGCTTTCTTT. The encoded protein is CASSPGGGFDTEAFF. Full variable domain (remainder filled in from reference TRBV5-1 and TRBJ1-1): KAGVTQTPRYLIKTRGQQVTLSCSPISGHRSVSWYQQTPGQGLQFLFEYFSETQRNKGNFPGRFSGRQFSNSRSEMNVSTLELGDSALYLCASSPGGGFDTEAFFGQGTRLTVV.

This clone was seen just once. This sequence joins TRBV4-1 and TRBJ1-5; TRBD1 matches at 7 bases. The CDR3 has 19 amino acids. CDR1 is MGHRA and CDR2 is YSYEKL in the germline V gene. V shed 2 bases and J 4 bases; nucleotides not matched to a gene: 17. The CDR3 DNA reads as TGCGCCAGCAGCCAACTTCCTGGGACAGCCTATCTGATAAATCAGCCCCAGCATTTT. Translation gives CASSQLPGTAYLINQPQHF.

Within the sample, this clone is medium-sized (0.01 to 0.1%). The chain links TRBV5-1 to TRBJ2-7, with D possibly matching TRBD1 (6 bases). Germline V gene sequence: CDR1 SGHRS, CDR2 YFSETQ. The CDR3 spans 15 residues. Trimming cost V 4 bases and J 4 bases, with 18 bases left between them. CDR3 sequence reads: CASSALGASKYEQYF. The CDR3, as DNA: TGCGCCAGCAGCGCCCTGGGGGCCTCAAAATACGAGCAGTACTTC.

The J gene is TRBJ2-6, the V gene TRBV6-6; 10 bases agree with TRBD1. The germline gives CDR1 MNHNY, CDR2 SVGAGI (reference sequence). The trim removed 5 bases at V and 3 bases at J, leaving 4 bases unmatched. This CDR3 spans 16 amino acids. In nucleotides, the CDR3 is TGTGCCAGCAGTAGACAGGGGGCGGGTGGGGCCAACGTCCTGACTTTC. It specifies CASSRQGAGGANVLTF.

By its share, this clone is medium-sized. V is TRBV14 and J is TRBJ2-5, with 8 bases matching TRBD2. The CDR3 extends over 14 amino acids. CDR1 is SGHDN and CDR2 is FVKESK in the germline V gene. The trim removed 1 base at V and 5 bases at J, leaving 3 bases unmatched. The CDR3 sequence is CASSQVRGGETQYF. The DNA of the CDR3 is TGTGCCAGCAGCCAAGTTCGCGGGGGGGAGACCCAGTACTTC.

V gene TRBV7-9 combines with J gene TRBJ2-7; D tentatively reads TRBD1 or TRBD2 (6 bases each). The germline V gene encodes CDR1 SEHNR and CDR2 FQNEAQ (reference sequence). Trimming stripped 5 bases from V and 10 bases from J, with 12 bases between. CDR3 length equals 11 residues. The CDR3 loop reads CASSRRDTQYF. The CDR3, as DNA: TGTGCCAGCAGCCGGAGGGACACCCAGTACTTC.

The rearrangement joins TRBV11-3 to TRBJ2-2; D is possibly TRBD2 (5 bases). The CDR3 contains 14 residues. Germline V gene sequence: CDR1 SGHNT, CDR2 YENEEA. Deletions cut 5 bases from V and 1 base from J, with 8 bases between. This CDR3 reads CASSARGNTGELFF. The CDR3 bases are TGTGCCAGCAGCGCCCGGGGGAACACCGGGGAGCTGTTTTTT.

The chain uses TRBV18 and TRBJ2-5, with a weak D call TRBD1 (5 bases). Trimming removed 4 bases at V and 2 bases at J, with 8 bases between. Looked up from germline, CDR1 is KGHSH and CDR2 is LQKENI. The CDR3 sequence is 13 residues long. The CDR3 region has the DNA TGTGCCAGCTCACGTGACAGACAAGAGACCCAGTACTTC. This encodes CASSRDRQETQYF.

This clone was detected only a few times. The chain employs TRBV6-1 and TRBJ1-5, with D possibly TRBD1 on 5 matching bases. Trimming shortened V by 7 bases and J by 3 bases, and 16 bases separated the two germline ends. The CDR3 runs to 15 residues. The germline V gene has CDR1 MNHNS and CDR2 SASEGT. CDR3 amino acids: CASKAGGLPNQPQHF. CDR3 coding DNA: TGTGCCAGCAAAGCGGGGGGACTACCCAATCAGCCCCAGCATTTT.

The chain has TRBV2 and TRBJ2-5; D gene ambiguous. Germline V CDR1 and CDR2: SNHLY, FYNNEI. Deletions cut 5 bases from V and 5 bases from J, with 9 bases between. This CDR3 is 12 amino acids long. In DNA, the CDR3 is TGTGCCAGCAGTAAAGGATTCGAGACCCAGTACTTC. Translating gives CASSKGFETQYF. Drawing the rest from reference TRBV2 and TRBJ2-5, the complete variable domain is EPEVTQTPSHQVTQMGQEVILRCVPISNHLYFYWYRQILGQKVEFLVSFYNNEISEKSEIFDDQFSVERPDGSNFTLKIRSTKLEDSAMYFCASSKGFETQYFGPGTRLLVL.

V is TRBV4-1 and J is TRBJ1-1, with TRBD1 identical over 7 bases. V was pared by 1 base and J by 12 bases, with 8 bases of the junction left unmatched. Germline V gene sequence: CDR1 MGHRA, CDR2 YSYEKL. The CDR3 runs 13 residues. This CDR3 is CASSQVQQGSTFF. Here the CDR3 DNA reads TGCGCCAGCAGCCAAGTACAACAGGGGTCGACTTTCTTT.